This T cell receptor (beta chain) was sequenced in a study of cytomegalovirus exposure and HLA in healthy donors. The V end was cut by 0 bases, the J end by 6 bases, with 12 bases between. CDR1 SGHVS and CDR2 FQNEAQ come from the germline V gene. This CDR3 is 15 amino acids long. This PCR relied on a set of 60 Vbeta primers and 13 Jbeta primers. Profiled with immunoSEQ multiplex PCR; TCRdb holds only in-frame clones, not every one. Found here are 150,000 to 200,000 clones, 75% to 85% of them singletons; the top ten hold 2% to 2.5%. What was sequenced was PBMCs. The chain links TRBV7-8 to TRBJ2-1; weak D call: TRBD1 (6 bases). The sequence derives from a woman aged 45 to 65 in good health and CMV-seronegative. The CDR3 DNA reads TGTGCCAGCAGCTTAGCTGGGGGCGAGCTCAATGAGCAGTTCTTC. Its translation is CASSLAGGELNEQFF. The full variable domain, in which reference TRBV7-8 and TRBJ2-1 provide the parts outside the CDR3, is GAGVSQSPRYKVAKRGQDVALRCDPISGHVSLFWYQQALGQGPEFLTYFQNEAQLDKSGLPSDRFFAERPEGSVSTLKIQRTQQEDSAVYLCASSLAGGELNEQFFGPGTRLTVL.